The entry below describes one TCR beta chain. What it recognizes is unknown. This specimen comes from a study of OX40 agonist ivuxolimab in advanced cancers. Study in general: The dose-escalation cohort was about 86% male, with a mean age of about 58 years, ranging roughly 23 to 85.

The method was immunoSEQ multiplex PCR; TCRdb's version includes in-frame clones alone and lacks a portion of them. The sample records tens of thousands of clones, about 87% being singletons. The V end was cut by 0 bases, the J end by 3 bases, with 15 bases between. CDR1 and CDR2 from the germline V gene are LGHNA and YSLEER. The CDR3 length is 17 residues. Broader study findings: Compared with CD4+, CD8+ T cells on average had more expanded clones. Some nonresponders additionally presented with little normalized T-cell clonal expansion. Clonal expansion by week 6 occurred in CD4+ and CD8+ blood T cells (at 0.1 to 3.0 mg/kg).

J is TRBJ2-1 and V is TRBV4-3, with D tentatively TRBD2 (5 bases). This receptor was identified in an adult with an advanced solid tumor such as melanoma, head and neck, liver or kidney cancer. The sample consisted of CD4+ or CD8+ T cells sorted from blood, taken in a trial of the OX40 agonist ivuxolimab. The CDR3 nucleotides read TGCGCCAGCAGCCAAGAGGTCCCAGCGGAAGACTACAATGAGCAGTTCTTC. Protein product: CASSQEVPAEDYNEQFF.